These T cell receptor beta chains were read from a single sample in a study of somatic mutations in cytotoxic T cells in rheumatoid arthritis. Profiled with immunoSEQ multiplex PCR; TCRdb holds only in-frame clones, not every one. The profile shows 15,000 to 20,000 clones, 81% of them singletons. Specimen: CD8+ T cells sorted from blood. The receptors were gathered from an adult with rheumatoid arthritis. CDR3s include the opening cysteine and the closing phenylalanine or tryptophan. The order of the fields is J gene, clone size, D gene, V gene, CDR3 protein, CDR3 DNA. The D gene is left open where the match is weak. For some rows the clone size is stated as once, few or many, or as a class when expanded; others skip it.

J: TRBJ1-3
size: once
D: TRBD1
V: TRBV7-9
CDR3: CASSTTGEATGNTIYF
DNA: TGTGCCAGCAGCACAACAGGGGAAGCCACTGGAAACACCATATATTTT

J: TRBJ2-7
size: NA
D: NA
V: TRBV5-6
CDR3: CASSLGISYEQYF
DNA: TGTGCCAGCAGCTTGGGTATTAGCTACGAGCAGTACTTC

J: TRBJ2-3
size: NA
D: TRBD2
V: TRBV9
CDR3: CASSVVGLAGGRDTQYF
DNA: TGTGCCAGCAGCGTAGTAGGGCTAGCGGGGGGGCGAGATACGCAGTATTTT

J: TRBJ1-1
size: NA
D: NA
V: TRBV10-3
CDR3: CAISEAGGYTEAFF
DNA: TGTGCCATCAGTGAAGCAGGCGGGTACACTGAAGCTTTCTTT

J: TRBJ2-1
size: NA
D: NA
V: TRBV7-9
CDR3: CASSTPAYNEQFF
DNA: TGTGCCAGCAGCACCCCGGCATACAATGAGCAGTTCTTC

J: TRBJ1-2
size: few
D: NA
V: TRBV4-1
CDR3: CASSQEGGILIYGYTF
DNA: TGCGCCAGCAGCCAAGAAGGAGGGATTCTAATCTATGGCTACACCTTC

J: TRBJ1-5
size: NA
D: TRBD1
V: TRBV5-5
CDR3: CASNRDRADQPQHF
DNA: TGTGCCAGCAACCGCGACAGGGCGGACCAGCCCCAGCATTTT

J: TRBJ2-1
size: NA
D: TRBD1
V: TRBV6-6
CDR3: CASSPHADRSYNEQFF
DNA: TGTGCCAGCAGTCCGCACGCGGACAGGTCCTACAATGAGCAGTTCTTC

J: TRBJ2-1
size: NA
D: TRBD2
V: TRBV9
CDR3: CASRGLAGTESYNEQFF
DNA: TGTGCCAGCAGGGGACTAGCGGGGACCGAATCCTACAATGAGCAGTTCTTC

J: TRBJ2-7
size: NA
D: TRBD1
V: TRBV7-6
CDR3: CASSLEFFILRDRGFEQYF
DNA: TGTGCCAGCAGCTTAGAGTTTTTTATTCTCCGGGACAGGGGCTTCGAGCAGTACTTC

J: TRBJ2-1
size: NA
D: NA
V: TRBV5-1
CDR3: CASSTTGNEQFF
DNA: TGCGCCAGCAGCACCACGGGCAATGAGCAGTTCTTC

J: TRBJ1-2
size: few
D: TRBD1
V: TRBV10-1
CDR3: CASSDPFDRGTNYGYTF
DNA: TGCGCCAGCAGTGATCCTTTCGACAGGGGCACTAACTATGGCTACACCTTC

J: TRBJ2-1
size: NA
D: NA
V: TRBV7-3
CDR3: CASSLGGSGPDEQFF
DNA: TGTGCCAGCAGCTTAGGGGGCTCTGGGCCTGATGAGCAGTTCTTC

J: TRBJ2-7
size: NA
D: NA
V: TRBV4-3
CDR3: CASSRSTGTLNDEQYF
DNA: TGCGCCAGCAGCCGATCGACCGGGACTCTCAACGACGAGCAGTACTTC

J: TRBJ2-1
size: few
D: NA
V: TRBV30
CDR3: CAGDLVGGTNEQFF
DNA: TGTGCCGGGGACCTTGTCGGCGGGACGAATGAGCAGTTCTTC

J: TRBJ1-2
size: NA
D: NA
V: TRBV29-1
CDR3: CSVERGSYGYTF
DNA: TGCAGCGTTGAGCGTGGCTCCTATGGCTACACCTTC

J: TRBJ2-7
size: NA
D: NA
V: TRBV19
CDR3: CASSPSPASGEQYF
DNA: TGTGCCAGTAGTCCCTCGCCTGCGTCAGGCGAGCAGTACTTC

J: TRBJ2-3
size: NA
D: NA
V: TRBV5-1
CDR3: CASSDSGGTDTQYF
DNA: TGCGCCAGCAGTGATTCGGGGGGCACAGATACGCAGTATTTT

J: TRBJ2-1
size: NA
D: NA
V: TRBV30
CDR3: CAWSVFGSFTEQFF
DNA: TGTGCCTGGAGTGTTTTCGGGAGCTTCACTGAGCAGTTCTTC

J: TRBJ2-3
size: NA
D: NA
V: TRBV4-2
CDR3: CASSQAATDSRATDTQYF
DNA: TGTGCCAGCAGCCAAGCTGCGACGGACTCCCGGGCCACAGATACGCAGTATTTT

J: TRBJ2-7
size: NA
D: TRBD1
V: TRBV7-9
CDR3: CASSSDDRVGTYEQYF
DNA: TGTGCCAGCAGCTCAGACGACAGGGTCGGGACCTACGAGCAGTACTTC

J: TRBJ2-2
size: NA
D: NA
V: TRBV10-3
CDR3: CAINPNGTGELFF
DNA: TGTGCCATCAACCCGAACGGAACCGGGGAGCTGTTTTTT

J: TRBJ2-7
size: NA
D: NA
V: TRBV7-6
CDR3: CASSPTFYEQYF
DNA: TGTGCCAGCAGCCCAACCTTCTACGAGCAGTACTTC